These 24 T cell receptor beta chains were all obtained from the same sample, sequenced in a study of T cell changes during pregnancy in multiple sclerosis. The table came from immunoSEQ multiplex PCR; TCRdb's copy has only in-frame clones and leaves some out. The sample has more than 40,000 clones; about 89% are singletons. Here the sequenced sample was CD4+ T cells from peripheral blood mononuclear cells, taken in the first trimester of pregnancy. These receptors were obtained from a female donor with multiple sclerosis, enrolled in a pregnancy study.

This chain connects TRBV7-9 to TRBJ1-1; D remains ambiguous. V was pared by 5 bases and J by 4 bases, with 14 bases between. There are 14 residues in the CDR3. Germline lookup yields CDR1 SEHNR and CDR2 FQNEAQ (reference sequence). Here the CDR3 reads CASSVLGRGTEAFF. The CDR3 nucleotides read TGTGCCAGCAGCGTACTAGGGCGAGGCACTGAAGCTTTCTTT. The full variable domain, completed using reference TRBV7-9 and TRBJ1-1, is DTGVSQNPRHKITKRGQNVTFRCDPISEHNRLYWYRQTLGQGPEFLTYFQNEAQLEKSRLLSDRFSAERPKGSFSTLEIQRTEQGDSAMYLCASSVLGRGTEAFFGQGTRLTVV.

In DNA form, the CDR3 reads TGTGCCAGCAGCCAGGGACAGGGGATTCAAGAGACCCAGTACTTC. Protein: CASSQGQGIQETQYF. V and J are TRBV7-9 and TRBJ2-5; 10 bases are shared with TRBD1. The CDR3 is made up of 15 amino acids. Trimming removed 5 bases from V and 2 bases from J; junction bases left unmatched: 5. Germline-derived CDR1 and CDR2 are SEHNR and FQNEAQ (reference sequence).

The chain recombines TRBV7-2 with TRBJ2-7; perhaps TRBD2 as D (6 bases). V was shortened by 2 bases and J by 6 bases, with 17 bases between the two germline ends. Germline CDR1 and CDR2: SGHTA and FQGNSA. The CDR3 covers 15 residues. The CDR3 reads CASSLSELANGEQYF. The CDR3 DNA sequence: TGTGCCAGCAGCTTAAGCGAACTAGCTAACGGCGAGCAGTACTTC.

Here the CDR3 DNA reads TGTGCCACCGGGACAGGAGGAAGAGAAAAACTGTTTTTT. Translating gives CATGTGGREKLFF. The J gene is TRBJ1-4, the V gene TRBV19; 8 bases agree with TRBD1. The CDR3 contains 13 residues. Trimming took 10 bases from V and 8 from J; bases not matched to a gene: 9. From germline, CDR1 is LNHDA and CDR2 SQIVND (reference sequence).

The rearrangement uses TRBV18 and TRBJ2-7; 8 nucleotides agree with TRBD1. The V gene's germline CDR1 is KGHSH and CDR2 LQKENI. The CDR3 has 12 residues. Trimming removed 6 bases from V and 3 bases from J; junction bases left unmatched: 1. The CDR3 protein is CASSGTGYEQYF. CDR3 bases: TGTGCCAGCTCCGGGACAGGCTACGAGCAGTACTTC.

This chain joins TRBV28 and TRBJ2-1; 8 bases map to TRBD2. CDR1 MDHEN and CDR2 SYDVKM come from the germline V gene. Trimming took 7 bases from V and 7 from J; bases not matched to a gene: 15. The CDR3 sequence is 16 residues long. The CDR3 sequence is CASTVSGTGGANEQFF. CDR3 sequence (DNA): TGTGCCAGCACAGTTAGCGGGACGGGGGGGGCTAATGAGCAGTTCTTC. Based on the CDR3 plus reference TRBV28 and TRBJ2-1, the full variable domain is DVKVTQSSRYLVKRTGEKVFLECVQDMDHENMFWYRQDPGLGLRLIYFSYDVKMKEKGDIPEGYSVSREKKERFSLILESASTNQTSMYLCASTVSGTGGANEQFFGPGTRLTVL.

The chain employs TRBV7-9 and TRBJ2-1; 8 bases align to TRBD2. The V gene end was trimmed by 6 bases and the J gene end by 8 bases; junction bases not matched to a gene: 12. Germline-derived CDR1 and CDR2 are SEHNR and FQNEAQ (reference sequence). The CDR3 runs 15 residues. The chain's CDR3 is CASRTIRLAGDEQFF. The CDR3, as DNA: TGTGCCAGCAGAACCATCCGTCTAGCGGGTGATGAGCAGTTCTTC.

This clone is a singleton in its sample. The chain couples TRBV6-5 to TRBJ1-3; a possible D gene is TRBD1 (6 bases). This CDR3 is 15 amino acids long. The V end was cut by 5 bases, the J end by 4 bases, with 15 bases between. Germline CDR1 and CDR2: MNHEY and SVGAGI. DNA of the CDR3: TGTGCCAGCAGTGTACATCAGGGGACCGGAAACACCATATATTTT. Protein product: CASSVHQGTGNTIYF.

This clone has just one count. This chain uses TRBV23-1 with TRBJ1-1; 8 nucleotides agree with TRBD1. TRBV23-1 is an ORF; its function is uncertain. The ends lost 2 bases at V and 6 bases at J; junction bases unmatched: 11. The CDR3 is made up of 16 amino acids. The CDR3 DNA is TGCGCCAGCAGTCAAGGGGCTGAGACAGGGGATTCTGAAGCTTTCTTT. Protein product: CASSQGAETGDSEAFF.

The genes are TRBV5-5 and TRBJ2-3, with 10 bases identical to TRBD2. V lost 0 bases and J lost 1; bases outside the gene matches: 5. Germline CDR1 SGHKS, CDR2 YYEKEE (reference sequence). The CDR3 consists of 17 residues. CDR3 nucleotides: TGTGCCAGCAGCTTGGTGTCTAGCGGGAGCCGCACAGATACGCAGTATTTT. It encodes CASSLVSSGSRTDTQYF.

CDR3 protein: CASRTSTDTQYF. CDR3 nucleotides: TGTGCCAGCAGGACTAGCACAGATACGCAGTATTTT. The chain recombines TRBV6-5 with TRBJ2-3, with unresolved D. This CDR3 contains 12 residues. Per the germline V gene, CDR1 is MNHEY and CDR2 is SVGAGI. The ends were cut back, 6 bases at V and 0 bases at J, with 4 bases in the middle.

This clone came up a few times. The chain joins TRBV29-1 to TRBJ1-5; TRBD1 is a possible D gene (6 bases). The CDR3 is 13 amino acids. The germline CDR1 and CDR2 sequences are SQVTM and ANQGSEA. Trimming took off 4 bases at V and 4 bases at J, with 11 bases between the two ends. CDR3 DNA sequence: TGCAGCGTTGCTTCCCAGGGGAATCAGCCCCAGCATTTT. It encodes CSVASQGNQPQHF.

The chain couples TRBV9 to TRBJ1-3, with unresolved D. Germline V gene data show CDR1 as SGDLS and CDR2 as YYNGEE. The CDR3 loop spans 15 amino acids. V was clipped by 4 bases and J by 0 bases, with 11 bases between them. DNA of the CDR3: TGTGCCAGCAGCTCCGCGTCAAACTCTGGAAACACCATATATTTT. This gives the protein CASSSASNSGNTIYF.

V gene TRBV28 combines with J gene TRBJ1-1, with a weak D call TRBD1 (5 bases). CDR1 MDHEN and CDR2 SYDVKM come from the germline V gene. Trimming stripped 3 bases from V and 1 base from J, with 9 bases between. CDR3 length: 14 residues. The CDR3 region has the DNA TGTGCCAGCAGTTTCCAGGGTGGGAACACTGAAGCTTTCTTT. This encodes CASSFQGGNTEAFF.

This chain uses TRBV28 with TRBJ2-1; 9 bases agree with TRBD2. Germline-derived CDR1 and CDR2 are MDHEN and SYDVKM. CDR3 length: 15 residues. J was trimmed by 8 bases and V by 6 bases; bases with no gene match: 11. CDR3 nucleotides: TGTGCCAGCAGGTTCGAACCAGCGGGAGGCGATGAGCAGTTCTTC. This codes for CASRFEPAGGDEQFF.

This chain joins TRBV25-1 and TRBJ1-2; 9 bases line up with TRBD1. CDR3 size: 14 residues. Germline V lookup: CDR1 MGHDK, CDR2 SYGVNS. Trimming cost V 7 bases and J 2 bases; bases outside gene matches: 5. The CDR3 region has the DNA TGTGCCAGCACCGGACAGGGGTTAAACTATGGCTACACCTTC. Translated: CASTGQGLNYGYTF.

The chain links TRBV6-5 to TRBJ2-1, with TRBD1 matching over 8 bases. The CDR3 has 15 residues. Per the germline V gene, CDR1 is MNHEY and CDR2 is SVGAGI. The J segment lost 0 bases and the V segment lost 6 bases, leaving 4 bases of the junction unmatched. CDR3 region: CASRLDRGSYNEQFF. The CDR3 nucleotides read TGTGCCAGCAGACTTGACAGGGGCTCCTACAATGAGCAGTTCTTC.

This clone was recorded once. The chain uses TRBV19 and TRBJ2-1; D may be TRBD2 (6 bases). V lost 3 bases and J 12 bases, leaving 12 bases between the germline ends. Per the germline V gene, CDR1 is LNHDA and CDR2 is SQIVND (reference sequence). CDR3 length equals 12 residues. CDR3 coding DNA: TGTGCCAGTAGTATTACGGGGACTGGGCAGTTCTTC. Translating it yields CASSITGTGQFF.

V gene TRBV5-1 combines with J gene TRBJ2-5, with 9 bases matching TRBD1. The junction had 8 bases not matched to a gene; V was cut back by 4 bases and J by 1 base. Per the germline V gene, CDR1 is SGHRS and CDR2 is YFSETQ. This CDR3 is 16 amino acids long. The CDR3 DNA follows: TGCGCCAGCAGCACCGCCGGGACAGGGTTCCAAGAGACCCAGTACTTC. Translation: CASSTAGTGFQETQYF. The full variable domain, completed using reference TRBV5-1 and TRBJ2-5, is KAGVTQTPRYLIKTRGQQVTLSCSPISGHRSVSWYQQTPGQGLQFLFEYFSETQRNKGNFPGRFSGRQFSNSRSEMNVSTLELGDSALYLCASSTAGTGFQETQYFGPGTRLLVL.

The chain is built from TRBV5-1 and TRBJ2-7, with 7 bases fitting TRBD2. V was pared by 0 bases and J by 6 bases, with 6 bases of the junction left unmatched. The V gene's germline CDR1 is SGHRS and CDR2 YFSETQ. The CDR3 length is 14 residues. In nucleotides, the CDR3 is TGCGCCAGCAGCTTGGGAAGCGGGACGGTCGAGCAGTACTTC. It specifies CASSLGSGTVEQYF.

The CDR3 DNA is TGTGCCAGCAGCAGCACTAGCGGGGGCCGAGGGGAGACCCAGTACTTC. It encodes CASSSTSGGRGETQYF. The chain recombines TRBV5-4 with TRBJ2-5; 11 nucleotides agree with TRBD2. The V segment lost 4 bases and the J segment 5 bases; nucleotides outside the gene matches: 10. The CDR3 covers 16 residues. The germline V gene has CDR1 SGHNT and CDR2 YYREEE (reference sequence).

The chain combines TRBV7-2 with TRBJ2-4; TRBD2 agrees at 11 bases. In germline, CDR1 is SGHTA, CDR2 FQGNSA. This CDR3 comprises 15 residues. The J segment lost 7 bases and the V segment lost 5 bases, leaving 7 bases of the junction unmatched. CDR3 protein: CASSPTSGSLNIQYF. The CDR3 bases are TGTGCCAGCAGCCCAACTAGCGGGAGTCTGAACATTCAGTACTTC.

J is TRBJ1-3 and V is TRBV19, with 7 bases that match TRBD1. The CDR3 has 13 residues. The germline CDR1 and CDR2 sequences are LNHDA and SQIVND (reference sequence). V lost 6 bases, J lost 4 bases, and 3 bases stayed unmatched. CDR3 in DNA: TGTGCCAGTAGCGGGACAGTCGGAAACACCATATATTTT. Translation: CASSGTVGNTIYF.

The CDR3 region has the DNA TGTGCCAGCAGCTTGATACAGGGTAGTGGCCAGTACTTC. This encodes CASSLIQGSGQYF. This rearrangement joins TRBV5-6 to TRBJ2-5; a possible D gene is TRBD1 (6 bases). The CDR3 totals 13 residues. The V end was cut by 1 base, the J end by 10 bases, with 14 bases between. CDR1 is SGHDT and CDR2 is YYEEEE in the germline V gene. The full variable domain, with the rest looked up from reference TRBV5-6 and TRBJ2-5, is DAGVTQSPTHLIKTRGQQVTLRCSPKSGHDTVSWYQQALGQGPQFIFQYYEEEERQRGNFPDRFSGHQFPNYSSELNVNALLLGDSALYLCASSLIQGSGQYFGPGTRLLVL.